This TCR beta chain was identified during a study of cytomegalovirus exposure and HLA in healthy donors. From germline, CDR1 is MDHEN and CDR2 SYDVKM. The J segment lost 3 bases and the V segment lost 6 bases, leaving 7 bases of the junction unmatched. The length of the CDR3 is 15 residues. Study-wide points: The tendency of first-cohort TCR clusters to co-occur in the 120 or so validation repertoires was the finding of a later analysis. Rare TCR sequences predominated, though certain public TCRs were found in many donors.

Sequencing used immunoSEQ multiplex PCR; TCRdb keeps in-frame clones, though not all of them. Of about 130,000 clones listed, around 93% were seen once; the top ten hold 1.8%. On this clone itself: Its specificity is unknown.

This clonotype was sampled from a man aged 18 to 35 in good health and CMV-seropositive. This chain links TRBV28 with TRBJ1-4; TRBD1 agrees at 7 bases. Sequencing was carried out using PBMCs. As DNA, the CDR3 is TGTGCCAGCAGCTCTATTGGGACAGCTAATGAAAAACTGTTTTTT. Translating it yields CASSSIGTANEKLFF.